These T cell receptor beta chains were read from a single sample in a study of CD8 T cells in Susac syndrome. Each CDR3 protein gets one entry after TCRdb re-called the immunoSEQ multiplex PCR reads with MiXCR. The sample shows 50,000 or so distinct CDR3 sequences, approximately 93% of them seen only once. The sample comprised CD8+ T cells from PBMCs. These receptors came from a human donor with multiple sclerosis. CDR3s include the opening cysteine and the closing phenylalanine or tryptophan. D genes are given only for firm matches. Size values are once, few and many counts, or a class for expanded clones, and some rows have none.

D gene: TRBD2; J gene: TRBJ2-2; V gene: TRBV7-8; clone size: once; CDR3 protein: CASSLLRGGMNTGELFF; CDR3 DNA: TGTGCCAGCAGCTTGTTGCGGGGGGGGATGAACACCGGGGAGCTGTTTTTT
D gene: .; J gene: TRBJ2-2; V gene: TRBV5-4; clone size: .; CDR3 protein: CASSLNLATRELFF; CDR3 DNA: TGTGCCAGCAGCTTGAATCTAGCTACCCGGGAGCTGTTTTTT
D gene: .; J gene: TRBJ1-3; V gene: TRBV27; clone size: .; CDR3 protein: CASSWGAGNTIYF; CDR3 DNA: TGTGCCAGCAGTTGGGGGGCTGGAAACACCATATATTTT
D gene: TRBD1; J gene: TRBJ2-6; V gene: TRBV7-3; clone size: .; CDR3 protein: CASSPHPWDSNSGANVLTF; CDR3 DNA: TGTGCCAGCAGCCCCCACCCCTGGGACAGTAACTCTGGGGCCAACGTCCTGACTTTC
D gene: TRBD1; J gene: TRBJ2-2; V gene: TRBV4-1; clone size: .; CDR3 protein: CASSLRDRVDGELFF; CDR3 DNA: TGCGCCAGCAGCCTAAGGGACAGGGTCGACGGGGAGCTGTTTTTT
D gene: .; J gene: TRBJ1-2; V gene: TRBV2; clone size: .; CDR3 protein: CASSEASGAHYGYTF; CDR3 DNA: TGTGCCAGCAGTGAAGCATCTGGGGCTCACTATGGCTACACCTTC
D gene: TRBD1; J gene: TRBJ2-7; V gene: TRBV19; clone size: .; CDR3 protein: CASSIGQGVYEQYF; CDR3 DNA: TGTGCCAGTAGTATCGGACAGGGCGTCTACGAGCAGTACTTC
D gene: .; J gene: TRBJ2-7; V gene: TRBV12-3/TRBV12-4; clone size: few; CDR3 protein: CASSPGNEQYF; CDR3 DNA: TGTGCCAGCAGTCCAGGGAACGAGCAGTACTTC
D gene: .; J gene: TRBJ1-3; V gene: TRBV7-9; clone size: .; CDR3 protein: CASSHRLGQAFSGNTIYF; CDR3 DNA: TGTGCCAGCAGTCACAGGCTCGGGCAGGCGTTCTCTGGAAACACCATATATTTT
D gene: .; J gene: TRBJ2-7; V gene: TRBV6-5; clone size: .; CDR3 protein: CASTSGTHEQYF; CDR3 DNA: TGTGCCAGCACCTCCGGGACCCACGAGCAGTACTTC